These T cell receptor beta chains were read from a single sample in a study of T cell changes during pregnancy in multiple sclerosis. The assay was immunoSEQ multiplex PCR, and TCRdb's table has in-frame clones only and misses some. The table includes about 88,000 clones, 92% detected once. The sample in question was peripheral blood, obtained in the first trimester of pregnancy. The source is a female donor with multiple sclerosis, enrolled in a pregnancy study. The CDR3 runs from the conserved cysteine through the conserved F or W. The order of the fields is D gene, V gene, CDR3 protein. A D gene is named only where the DNA matches it firmly.

d_call: -; v_call: TRBV5-1; cdr3_aa: CASSFGQGGRTGELFF
d_call: -; v_call: TRBV6-4; cdr3_aa: CASSAGRGSNYGYTF
d_call: -; v_call: TRBV4-1; cdr3_aa: CASSQGRDRQPQHF
d_call: TRBD1; v_call: TRBV11-1; cdr3_aa: CASSPTPGQGFDEQYF
d_call: TRBD1; v_call: TRBV4-3; cdr3_aa: CASSQVAAGGAWNTEAFF
d_call: TRBD1; v_call: TRBV19; cdr3_aa: CASSPTGTGGRSGELFF
d_call: TRBD1; v_call: TRBV10-3; cdr3_aa: CAIRAGGSSDTQYF
d_call: -; v_call: TRBV7-8; cdr3_aa: CASSLQGSSGELFF
d_call: TRBD2; v_call: TRBV19; cdr3_aa: CASSIASGGLAYNEQFF
d_call: -; v_call: TRBV6-1; cdr3_aa: CASSELSYEQYF
d_call: TRBD2; v_call: TRBV30; cdr3_aa: CAWSVGAGDETQYF
d_call: -; v_call: TRBV20-1; cdr3_aa: CSARRGPEQYF
d_call: -; v_call: TRBV7-2; cdr3_aa: CASSSQGGGNQPQHF
d_call: TRBD2; v_call: TRBV18; cdr3_aa: CASSPPLAASYEQYF
d_call: -; v_call: TRBV14; cdr3_aa: CASSSRIRYGYTF
d_call: -; v_call: TRBV15; cdr3_aa: CATSSIRSSYEQYF
d_call: TRBD1; v_call: TRBV6-1; cdr3_aa: CAGGTGTGITGELFF
d_call: -; v_call: TRBV7-2; cdr3_aa: CASSLQGLNTEAFF
d_call: TRBD2; v_call: TRBV5-1; cdr3_aa: CASSTSGRGVTQYF
d_call: TRBD1; v_call: TRBV5-6; cdr3_aa: CASSPRQGLHEQYF
d_call: -; v_call: TRBV4-3; cdr3_aa: CASSQERDLGRETQYF
d_call: -; v_call: TRBV4-1; cdr3_aa: CASSQERGLETQYF
d_call: -; v_call: TRBV6-1; cdr3_aa: CASSEAGQSSYEQYF
d_call: TRBD2; v_call: TRBV18; cdr3_aa: CASSPRSSGSLGTDTQYF
d_call: TRBD2; v_call: TRBV9; cdr3_aa: CASSIGLAGVFETQYF
d_call: -; v_call: TRBV30; cdr3_aa: CAWSGGIHGYTF
d_call: TRBD2; v_call: TRBV6-1; cdr3_aa: CASSDPGLAVITDTQYF
d_call: -; v_call: TRBV27; cdr3_aa: CASSYQVSYEQYF
d_call: -; v_call: TRBV11-3; cdr3_aa: CASSPRVPQGTDTQYF
d_call: TRBD1; v_call: TRBV5-6; cdr3_aa: CASSSPGQGGNTIYF
d_call: TRBD2; v_call: TRBV27; cdr3_aa: CASSSPGLAVYEQYF
d_call: TRBD1; v_call: TRBV2; cdr3_aa: CASSAPDRGRETQYF
d_call: -; v_call: TRBV9; cdr3_aa: CASSVARERIGELFF
d_call: TRBD2; v_call: TRBV7-6; cdr3_aa: CASSLALDAYGGDEQYF
d_call: -; v_call: TRBV19; cdr3_aa: CASSIPYQPQHF
d_call: TRBD2; v_call: TRBV27; cdr3_aa: CASSYLGEGLLETQYF
d_call: TRBD2; v_call: TRBV6-6; cdr3_aa: CASSVTAGAGELFF
d_call: -; v_call: TRBV5-6; cdr3_aa: CASSPDRLNTEAFF
d_call: TRBD2; v_call: TRBV19; cdr3_aa: CASSIASGGSTDTQYF
d_call: TRBD1; v_call: TRBV10-2; cdr3_aa: CASSDRGTGNTEAFF
d_call: -; v_call: TRBV19; cdr3_aa: CASSIGQFQAQHF
d_call: TRBD1; v_call: TRBV11-2; cdr3_aa: CASSLDPGQGRNTIYF
d_call: -; v_call: TRBV5-6; cdr3_aa: CASSSGQRNTEAFF
d_call: TRBD2; v_call: TRBV25-1; cdr3_aa: CASSLLADPTDTQYF
d_call: -; v_call: TRBV18; cdr3_aa: CASSLSRESGYEQYF
d_call: TRBD2; v_call: TRBV19; cdr3_aa: CASSSGSYNEQFF
d_call: -; v_call: TRBV27; cdr3_aa: CASSPGQRNQPQHF
d_call: -; v_call: TRBV21-1; cdr3_aa: CASSKAGGRDIYYGYTF
d_call: -; v_call: TRBV19; cdr3_aa: CASSIGGPSYEQYF
d_call: TRBD1; v_call: TRBV30; cdr3_aa: CAWGQGSYEQYF
d_call: TRBD1; v_call: TRBV7-2; cdr3_aa: CASSPTGGGETQYF
d_call: TRBD1; v_call: TRBV6-1; cdr3_aa: CASRGQAYNEQFF
d_call: -; v_call: TRBV2; cdr3_aa: CASSLRGGKMNTEAFF
d_call: TRBD2; v_call: TRBV25-1; cdr3_aa: CASTPRTSGDYNEQFF
d_call: TRBD2; v_call: TRBV9; cdr3_aa: CASSARLAGVVEQYF
d_call: TRBD1; v_call: TRBV4-1; cdr3_aa: CASSQVGGTGGTYEQYF
d_call: TRBD2; v_call: TRBV13; cdr3_aa: CASSPRTSGIFGELFF
d_call: -; v_call: TRBV4-3; cdr3_aa: CASSQDGAVNYGYTF
d_call: -; v_call: TRBV5-1; cdr3_aa: CASSLPLTGNKLGELFF
d_call: TRBD1; v_call: TRBV6-1; cdr3_aa: CASRQGTGGDQPQHF